This TCR beta chain was recorded in a study of blood T cell repertoires in COVID-19 (dated by TCRdb to about 2020). A note on the overall study: Collaborator samples came from the United States, Italy and Spain and covered acute and convalescent phases of COVID-19. The material from the prospective study consisted of cDNA or gDNA derived from T cells, B-cell-depleted T cells, or PBMCs. The repertoires were released in a freely available public database meant as a resource for research on the immune response to SARS-CoV-2. The dataset comprised deeply sampled blood TCRbeta repertoires from subjects exposed to, actively infected with, or recovered from COVID-19. HLA class I and class II types, where available, came from metadata supplied by the sample provider rather than from assay-based typing. The samples were drawn from the first 160 participants of the ongoing ImmuneRACE study and from 950 to 1,500 subjects provided by 6 global collaborators. Sample metadata almost always included a de-identified subject ID, COVID-19 status, age in years and sex. Summary of the overall study and its limitations: Clinical and demographic metadata were provided uncurated, with the amount varying by source and participant.

The collaborating institutions used their own protocols to collect whole blood in K2EDTA tubes. Collaborator samples were shipped for TCRbeta analysis as frozen whole blood, isolated PBMCs, or DNA extracted from either sample type. V was cut back by 4 bases and J by 6 bases, leaving a gap of 14 bases between them. The CDR3 runs 14 residues from the cysteine to the phenylalanine. Just the 42-base CDR3 DNA is kept, in frame starting at base 1. As encoded in the germline V gene, CDR1 is SGHVS while CDR2 is FQNEAQ. The immunoSEQ Assay, a bias-controlled multiplex PCR, was used to amplify TCRbeta CDR3 regions from genomic DNA. The authors' analysis ran thus. The number of nucleated cells in each sample was estimated by amplification of reference gene primers within the assay. To quantify the absolute abundance of each unique TCRbeta CDR3 rearrangement, sequence reads were collapsed and filtered. Productive Simpson clonality was computed per sample as the square root of Simpson's diversity index over productive rearrangements. The immuneACCESS repertoire file appears here via TCRdb, limited to in-frame rearrangements. These files lack a portion of the clones; in checked studies, under half of the deficit traces to unresolved V genes, and the cause of the others is not known. V, J and clone size are taken as reported in that table, and D and trimming were inferred from the DNA itself. Recorded for this sample are approximately 230,000 clones; 82% of them occurred a single time. Roughly 4.6% of the sample comes from the top ten.

This clone has only one observation. Its specific antigen is unknown. Nothing much larger sits one base from this clone, and base qualities are not available. The origin of this receptor is an elderly woman with active or convalescent COVID-19. Input material: peripheral blood. The chain was built from TRBV7-8 and TRBJ2-3, with TRBD2 perhaps the D gene, on 6 matching bases. The CDR3 in this case is CASSYGGRGDTQYF. The nucleotide sequence is TGTGCCAGCAGCTACGGGGGAAGAGGGGATACGCAGTATTTT.